These T cell receptor beta chains were read from a single sample in a study of T-cell reconstitution after alpha-beta-depleted transplantation in children. TCRdb recomputed calls from the PCR reads with MiXCR, one row per CDR3 protein. Of fewer than 1 million distinct CDR3 sequences detected, roughly 15% appear once; the ten largest clones hold approximately 4.5%. Sequenced here: PBMCs, mostly from graft donor cells, sampled 360 days after TCRalphabeta/CD19-depleted stem cell transplant. Receptors were obtained from a male patient under 18 who had a stem cell transplant for acute lymphoblastic leukemia, so the T cells may come from the graft donor. Both conserved end residues are part of each CDR3. D genes are given only for firm matches. The listing skips clone size in some rows; elsewhere it reads once, few, many or a size class.

>NA|15|NA|TRBV12-3/TRBV12-4|TRBJ1-5
TGTGCCAGCGGGGGCCCCGCGGGGGCCCGGTCGGCCCAGCATTTT
CASGGPAGARSAQHF
>few|13|NA|TRBV6-1|TRBJ1-1
TGTGCCAGCAGTGATCCCTGGACCACTGAAGCTTTCTTT
CASSDPWTTEAFF
>NA|11|NA|TRBV29-1|TRBJ2-7
TGCAGCGTTCCCAGGGGCTACGAGCAGTACTTC
CSVPRGYEQYF
>NA|12|TRBD1|TRBV25-1|TRBJ1-6
TGTGCCAGCAGTGAATCCGACAGGGCCCTCCACTTT
CASSESDRALHF
>NA|16|TRBD1|TRBV7-9|TRBJ2-2
TGTGCCAGCAGCTCTCGACAGGGGCCCAACACCGGGGAGCTGTTTTTT
CASSSRQGPNTGELFF
>NA|16|NA|TRBV7-7|TRBJ2-5
TGTGCCAGCAGTCCCCCGCCGGGGCCCCCACAAGAGACCCAGTACTTC
CASSPPPGPPQETQYF
>few|14|NA|TRBV5-1|TRBJ2-2
TGCGCCAGCAGCCAGAGGGGTAACACCGGGGAGCTGTTTTTT
CASSQRGNTGELFF
>NA|15|NA|TRBV4-2|TRBJ2-5
TGTGCCAGCAGCCAAGAGGGCAGGGCGCAAGAGACCCAGTACTTC
CASSQEGRAQETQYF
>NA|15|NA|TRBV29-1|TRBJ2-1
TGCAGCGTTCTTACTAGGCGCCGCTCCTACAATGAGCAGTTCTTC
CSVLTRRRSYNEQFF
>NA|12|NA|TRBV15|TRBJ1-3
TGTGCCACCGTGGGGGCTGGAAACACCATATATTTT
CATVGAGNTIYF
>many|13|NA|TRBV4-1|TRBJ2-2
TGCGCCAGCAGCCAAGCGTTAACCGGGGAGCTGTTTTTT
CASSQALTGELFF
>NA|17|NA|TRBV18|TRBJ2-4
TGTGCCAGCTCACCCCGGACAGAGGCCTTAGCCAAAAACATTCAGTACTTC
CASSPRTEALAKNIQYF
>few|16|TRBD1|TRBV29-1|TRBJ2-5
TGCAGCGTTGAAGATCAGGGGGCGACCGTACAAGAGACCCAGTACTTC
CSVEDQGATVQETQYF
>NA|14|NA|TRBV20-1|TRBJ2-3
TGCAGTGCTAGTTATGACAGGGAGGCAGATACGCAGTATTTT
CSASYDREADTQYF
>NA|15|TRBD2|TRBV18|TRBJ2-1
TGTGCCAGCTCCCAAACCGGGACTAGGACCAATGAGCAGTTCTTC
CASSQTGTRTNEQFF
>NA|13|NA|TRBV7-6|TRBJ1-3
TGTGCCAGCAGCTTAGACTACGGGAACACCATATATTTT
CASSLDYGNTIYF
>many|15|NA|TRBV5-1|TRBJ2-2
TGCGCCAGCAGCTTGACTACAGCACTCACCGGGGAGCTGTTTTTT
CASSLTTALTGELFF
>NA|15|NA|TRBV4-1|TRBJ2-7
TGCGCCAGCAGCCAAGACGGGGCGATAAACTACGAGCAGTACTTC
CASSQDGAINYEQYF
>NA|16|NA|TRBV4-2|TRBJ2-7
TGTGCCAGCAGCCAGCCCGTGGGCCAGGGCTACTACGAGCAGTACTTC
CASSQPVGQGYYEQYF
>few|10|NA|TRBV29-1|TRBJ1-2
TGCAAACCCGCAGGGGACGGCTACACCTTC
CKPAGDGYTF
>many|12|NA|TRBV25-1|TRBJ2-3
TGTGCCAGCAGTGAGCCGGCAGATACGCAGTATTTT
CASSEPADTQYF
>few|12|NA|TRBV29-1|TRBJ2-3
TGCAGCGTTGAAGGTGACACAGATACGCAGTATTTT
CSVEGDTDTQYF
>NA|17|TRBD2|TRBV2|TRBJ2-7
TGTGCCAGCAGTGAAGGTGGCGTGCAGGGAGGGTCCTACGAGCAGTACTTC
CASSEGGVQGGSYEQYF
>NA|14|NA|TRBV4-1|TRBJ2-7
TGCGCCAGCAGCCCTGGACGAGGGGGTAGGGAGCAGTACTTC
CASSPGRGGREQYF
>few|13|NA|TRBV20-1|TRBJ2-3
TGCAGTGCTAGAGGGGTCAAGACAGATACGCAGTATTTT
CSARGVKTDTQYF